The sequence of this T cell receptor (beta chain) was determined in a study of PD-L1 blockade in urothelial cancer. Here immunoSEQ multiplex PCR was the method, and the copy in TCRdb shows in-frame clones only, minus some. Of 85,000 to 95,000 clones in the sample, roughly 89% are singletons; the top ten hold around 1.7%. This CDR3 is built from 15 residues. CDR1 is KGHSH, CDR2 LQKENI, per germline. V was clipped by 2 bases and J by 4 bases, with 15 bases between them. Documented time point: pretreatment peripheral blood. The specimen was PBMCs, collected around atezolizumab (anti-PD-L1) treatment. This sequence joins TRBV18 and TRBJ2-7, with a possible D match to TRBD2 (6 bases). The TCR was taken from a man aged 55 to 69 with urothelial cancer. The CDR3, as DNA: TGTGCCAGCTCACCAGGTGCTGGGGGGTCGTACGAGCAGTACTTC. Protein: CASSPGAGGSYEQYF.